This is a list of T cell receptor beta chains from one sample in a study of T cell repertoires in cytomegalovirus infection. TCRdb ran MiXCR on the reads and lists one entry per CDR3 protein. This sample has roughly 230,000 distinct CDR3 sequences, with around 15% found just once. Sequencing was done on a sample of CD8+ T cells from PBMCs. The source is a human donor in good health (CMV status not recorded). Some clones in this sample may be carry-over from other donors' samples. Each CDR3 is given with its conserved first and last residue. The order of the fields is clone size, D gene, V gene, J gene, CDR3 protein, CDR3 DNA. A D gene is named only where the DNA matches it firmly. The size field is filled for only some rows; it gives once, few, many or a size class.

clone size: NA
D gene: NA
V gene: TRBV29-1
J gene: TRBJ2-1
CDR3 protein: CSVGRSYEQFF
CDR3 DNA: TGCAGCGTTGGACGATCATATGAGCAGTTCTTC

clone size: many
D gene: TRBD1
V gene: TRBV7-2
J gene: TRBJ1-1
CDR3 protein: CASSQPYTGAMNTEAFF
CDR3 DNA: TGTGCCAGCAGCCAACCATATACAGGGGCCATGAACACTGAAGCTTTCTTT

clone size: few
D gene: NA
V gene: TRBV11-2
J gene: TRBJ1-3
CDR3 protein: CASSLFALGNTIYF
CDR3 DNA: TGTGCCAGCAGCTTGTTTGCCCTCGGAAACACCATATATTTT

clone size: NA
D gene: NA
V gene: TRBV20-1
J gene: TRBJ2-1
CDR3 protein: CSALRGKDPTREQFF
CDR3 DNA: TGCAGTGCCCTCAGGGGAAAGGATCCCACACGTGAGCAGTTCTTC

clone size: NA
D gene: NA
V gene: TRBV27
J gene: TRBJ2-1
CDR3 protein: CASSTRDYNEQFF
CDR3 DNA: TGTGCCAGCAGCACGAGGGATTACAATGAGCAGTTCTTC

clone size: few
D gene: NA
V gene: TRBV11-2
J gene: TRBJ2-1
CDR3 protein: CASSLVMGGLGYDEQFF
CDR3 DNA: TGTGCCAGCAGCTTAGTGATGGGGGGACTCGGGTACGATGAGCAGTTCTTC

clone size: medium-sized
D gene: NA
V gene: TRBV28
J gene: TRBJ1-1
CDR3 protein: CASRLPGVGTEAFF
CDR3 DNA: TGTGCCAGCCGTCTACCCGGAGTGGGGACTGAAGCTTTCTTT

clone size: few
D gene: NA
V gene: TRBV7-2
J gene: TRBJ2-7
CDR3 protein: CASSLSPGSLEQYF
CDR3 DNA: TGTGCCAGCAGCTTGTCGCCGGGGTCCCTCGAGCAGTACTTC

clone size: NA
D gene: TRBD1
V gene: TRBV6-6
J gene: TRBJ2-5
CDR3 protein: CASSYPDRGPTETQYF
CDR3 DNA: TGTGCCAGCAGTTACCCGGACAGGGGGCCAACAGAGACCCAGTACTTC

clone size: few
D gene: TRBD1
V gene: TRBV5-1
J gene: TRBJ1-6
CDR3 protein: CASSPEARTGDYNSPLHF
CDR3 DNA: TGCGCCAGCAGCCCCGAGGCCCGGACAGGAGACTATAATTCACCCCTCCACTTT

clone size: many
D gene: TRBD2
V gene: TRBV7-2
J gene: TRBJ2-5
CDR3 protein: CASSMGLAGGETQYF
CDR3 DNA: TGTGCCAGCAGCATGGGACTAGCGGGCGGGGAGACCCAGTACTTC

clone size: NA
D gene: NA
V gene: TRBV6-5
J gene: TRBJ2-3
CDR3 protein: CASRVASSTDTQYF
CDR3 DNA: TGTGCCAGCAGGGTAGCGTCGAGCACAGATACGCAGTATTTT

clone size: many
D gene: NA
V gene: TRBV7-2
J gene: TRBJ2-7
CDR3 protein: CASSFGGGSSYEQYF
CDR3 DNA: TGTGCCAGCAGCTTTGGAGGGGGTTCGTCCTACGAGCAGTACTTC

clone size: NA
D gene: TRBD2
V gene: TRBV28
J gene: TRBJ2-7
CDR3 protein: CASSGGTSGGFTYEQYF
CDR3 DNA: TGTGCCAGCAGTGGCGGGACTAGCGGGGGGTTCACCTACGAGCAGTACTTC

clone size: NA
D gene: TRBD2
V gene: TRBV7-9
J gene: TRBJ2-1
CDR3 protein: CASSISGANEQFF
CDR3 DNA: TGTGCCAGCAGCATTAGCGGGGCAAATGAGCAGTTCTTC

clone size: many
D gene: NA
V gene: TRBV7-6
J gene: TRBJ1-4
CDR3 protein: CASSPGATNEKLFF
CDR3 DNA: TGTGCCAGCAGCCCCGGGGCAACTAATGAAAAACTGTTTTTT

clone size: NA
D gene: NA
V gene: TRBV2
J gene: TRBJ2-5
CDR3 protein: CASSGPAWGNQETQYF
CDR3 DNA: TGTGCCAGCAGCGGTCCCGCCTGGGGGAACCAAGAGACCCAGTACTTC

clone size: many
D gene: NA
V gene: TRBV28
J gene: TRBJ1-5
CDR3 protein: CASSFILGGGDMNQPQHF
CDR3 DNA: TGTGCCAGCAGCTTTATACTAGGTGGAGGGGATATGAATCAGCCCCAGCATTTT

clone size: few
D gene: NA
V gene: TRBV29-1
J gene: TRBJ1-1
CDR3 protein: CSVEAPTEAFF
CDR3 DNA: TGCAGCGTTGAAGCCCCCACTGAAGCTTTCTTT

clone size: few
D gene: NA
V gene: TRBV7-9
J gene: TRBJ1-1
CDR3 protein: CASREGAGNTEAFF
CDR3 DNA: TGTGCCAGCAGAGAAGGGGCAGGGAACACTGAAGCTTTCTTT

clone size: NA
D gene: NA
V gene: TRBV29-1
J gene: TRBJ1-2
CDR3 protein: CSVEAYDRHVGYTF
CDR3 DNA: TGCAGCGTTGAAGCGTACGACAGGCACGTTGGCTACACCTTC

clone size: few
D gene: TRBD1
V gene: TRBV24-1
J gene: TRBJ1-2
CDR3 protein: CATSEQGASGYTF
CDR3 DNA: TGTGCCACCAGTGAACAGGGGGCTAGCGGCTACACCTTC

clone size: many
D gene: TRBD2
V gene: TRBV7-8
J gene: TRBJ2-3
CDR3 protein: CASSLDFDQRGTSTDTQYF
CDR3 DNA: TGTGCCAGCAGCTTAGATTTTGACCAGCGGGGGACAAGCACAGATACGCAGTATTTT

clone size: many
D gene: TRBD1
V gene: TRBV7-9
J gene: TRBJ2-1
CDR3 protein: CASSSRDRDNEQFF
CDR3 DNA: TGTGCCAGCAGCTCCCGGGACAGGGACAATGAGCAGTTCTTC

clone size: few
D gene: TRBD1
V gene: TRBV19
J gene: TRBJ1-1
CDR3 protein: CASSMGFEGAGGTEAFF
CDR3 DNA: TGTGCCAGTAGTATGGGGTTCGAGGGGGCCGGAGGTACTGAAGCTTTCTTT

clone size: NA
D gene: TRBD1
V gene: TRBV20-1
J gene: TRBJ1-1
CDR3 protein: CSASTGAEAFF
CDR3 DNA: TGCAGTGCATCGACAGGGGCTGAAGCTTTCTTT

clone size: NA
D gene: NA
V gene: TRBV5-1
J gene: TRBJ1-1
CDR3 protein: CASSVRDTDEAFF
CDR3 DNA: TGCGCCAGCAGCGTCCGGGACACCGATGAAGCTTTCTTT

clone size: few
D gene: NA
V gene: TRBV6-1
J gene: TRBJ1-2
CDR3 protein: CASSYPGPGDGYTF
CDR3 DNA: TGTGCCAGCAGTTACCCCGGCCCGGGTGACGGCTACACCTTC

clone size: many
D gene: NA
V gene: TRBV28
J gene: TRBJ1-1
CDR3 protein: CASSLSGSGYTEAFF
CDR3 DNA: TGTGCCAGCAGTTTATCCGGGAGCGGCTACACTGAAGCTTTCTTT

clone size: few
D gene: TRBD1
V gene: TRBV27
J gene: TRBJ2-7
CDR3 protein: CASSLRQGDPYEQYF
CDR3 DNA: TGTGCCAGCAGTCTCAGACAGGGGGATCCCTACGAGCAGTACTTC

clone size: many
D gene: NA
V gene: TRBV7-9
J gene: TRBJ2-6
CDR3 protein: CASSPRDSGANVLTF
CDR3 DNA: TGTGCCAGCAGCCCGAGGGACTCTGGGGCCAACGTCCTGACTTTC

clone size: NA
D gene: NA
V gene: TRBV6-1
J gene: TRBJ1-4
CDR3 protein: CASSESGPDEKLFF
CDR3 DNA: TGTGCCAGCAGTGAGAGCGGTCCGGATGAAAAACTGTTTTTT

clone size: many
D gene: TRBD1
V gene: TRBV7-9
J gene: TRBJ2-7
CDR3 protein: CASSSINRGPKLSTAEQYF
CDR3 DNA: TGTGCCAGCAGCAGCATAAACAGGGGGCCGAAACTCTCTACGGCTGAGCAGTACTTC

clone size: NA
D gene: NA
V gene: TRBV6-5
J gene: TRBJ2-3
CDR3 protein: CASSYSQGSTDTQYF
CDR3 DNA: TGTGCCAGCAGTTACTCGCAGGGTAGCACAGATACGCAGTATTTT

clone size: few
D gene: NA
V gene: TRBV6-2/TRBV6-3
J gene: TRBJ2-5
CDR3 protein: CASSYSIGDETQYF
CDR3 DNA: TGTGCCAGCAGTTACTCGATCGGGGACGAGACCCAGTACTTC

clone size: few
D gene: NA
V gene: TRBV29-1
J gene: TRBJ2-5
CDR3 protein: CSVHRDRETQYF
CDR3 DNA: TGCAGCGTCCACCGGGACCGAGAGACCCAGTACTTC

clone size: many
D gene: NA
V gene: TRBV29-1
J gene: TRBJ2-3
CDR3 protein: CSVEDGLAPDTQYF
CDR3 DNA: TGCAGCGTTGAAGACGGGCTTGCCCCAGATACGCAGTATTTT

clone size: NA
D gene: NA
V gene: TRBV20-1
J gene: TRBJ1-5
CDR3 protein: CSARGQGIQPQHF
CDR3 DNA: TGCAGTGCTAGGGGCCAGGGCATTCAGCCCCAGCATTTT

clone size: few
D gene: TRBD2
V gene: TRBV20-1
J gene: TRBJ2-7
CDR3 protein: CSALPSVAGSYEQYF
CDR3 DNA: TGCAGTGCTCTCCCTTCGGTAGCGGGGTCCTACGAGCAGTACTTC

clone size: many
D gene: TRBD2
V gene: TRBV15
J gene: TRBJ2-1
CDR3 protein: CATSRERGGVHEQFF
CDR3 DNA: TGTGCCACCAGCAGAGAAAGGGGAGGGGTCCATGAGCAGTTCTTC

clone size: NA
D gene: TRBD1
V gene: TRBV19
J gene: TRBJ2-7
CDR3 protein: CASSSYMTGGEQYF
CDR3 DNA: TGTGCCAGTAGTTCTTATATGACAGGGGGCGAGCAGTACTTC

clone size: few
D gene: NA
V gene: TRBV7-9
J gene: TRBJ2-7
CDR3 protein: CASSPAVRGLTYEQYF
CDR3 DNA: TGTGCCAGCAGCCCCGCCGTGAGGGGCCTTACCTACGAGCAGTACTTC

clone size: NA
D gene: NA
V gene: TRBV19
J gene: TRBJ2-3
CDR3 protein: CASSEWTQYTQYF
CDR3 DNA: TGTGCCAGTAGTGAGTGGACACAATATACGCAGTATTTT

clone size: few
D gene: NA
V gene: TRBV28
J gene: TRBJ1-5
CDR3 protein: CASSFLFGRQPRYQPQHF
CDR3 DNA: TGTGCCAGCAGTTTCCTATTCGGGAGACAGCCGAGATATCAGCCCCAGCATTTT

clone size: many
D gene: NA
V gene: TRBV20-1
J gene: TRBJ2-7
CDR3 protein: CSAREVPGTYEQYF
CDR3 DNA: TGCAGTGCTAGAGAGGTCCCGGGGACCTACGAGCAGTACTTC

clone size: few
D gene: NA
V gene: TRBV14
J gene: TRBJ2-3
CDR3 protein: CASSYRQSDTDTQYF
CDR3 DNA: TGTGCCAGCAGCTATCGACAGAGTGACACAGATACGCAGTATTTT

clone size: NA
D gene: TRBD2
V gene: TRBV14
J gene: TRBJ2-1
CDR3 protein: CASSLLAGSSSYNEQFF
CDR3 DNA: TGTGCCAGCAGCCTACTAGCGGGGTCGAGCTCCTACAATGAGCAGTTCTTC

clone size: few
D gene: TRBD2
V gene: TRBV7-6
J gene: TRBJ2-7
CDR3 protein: CASSSRLAGGGKNEQYF
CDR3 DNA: TGTGCCAGCAGCAGCCGACTAGCGGGGGGGGGTAAAAACGAGCAGTACTTC

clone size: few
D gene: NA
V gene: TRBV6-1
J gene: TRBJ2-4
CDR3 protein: CASNTTGDVVAKNIQYF
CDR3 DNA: TGTGCCAGCAATACTACGGGGGACGTAGTAGCCAAAAACATTCAGTACTTC

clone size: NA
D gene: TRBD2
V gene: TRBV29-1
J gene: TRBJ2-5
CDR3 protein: CSVEGTSGGAPETQYF
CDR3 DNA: TGCAGCGTTGAAGGGACTAGCGGGGGGGCCCCCGAGACCCAGTACTTC

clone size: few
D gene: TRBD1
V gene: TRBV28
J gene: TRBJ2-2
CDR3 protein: CASTRDRGFSGELFF
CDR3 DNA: TGTGCCAGCACCCGGGACAGGGGCTTCAGCGGGGAGCTGTTTTTT

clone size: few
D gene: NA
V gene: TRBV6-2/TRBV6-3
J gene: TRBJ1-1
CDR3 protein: CASSDVGAADTEAFF
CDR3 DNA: TGTGCCAGCAGCGACGTAGGGGCGGCGGACACTGAAGCTTTCTTT

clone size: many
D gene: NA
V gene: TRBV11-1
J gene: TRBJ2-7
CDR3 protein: CASSIRREQYF
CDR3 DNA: TGTGCCAGCAGCATACGCCGGGAGCAGTACTTC

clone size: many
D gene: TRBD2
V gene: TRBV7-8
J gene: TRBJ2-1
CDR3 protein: CASSLRASGLYNEQFF
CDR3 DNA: TGTGCCAGCAGCTTACGGGCTAGCGGACTCTACAATGAGCAGTTCTTC

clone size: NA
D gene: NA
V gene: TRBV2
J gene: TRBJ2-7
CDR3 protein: CASSTLRYEQYF
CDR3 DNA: TGTGCCAGCAGTACTCTTCGCTACGAGCAGTACTTC